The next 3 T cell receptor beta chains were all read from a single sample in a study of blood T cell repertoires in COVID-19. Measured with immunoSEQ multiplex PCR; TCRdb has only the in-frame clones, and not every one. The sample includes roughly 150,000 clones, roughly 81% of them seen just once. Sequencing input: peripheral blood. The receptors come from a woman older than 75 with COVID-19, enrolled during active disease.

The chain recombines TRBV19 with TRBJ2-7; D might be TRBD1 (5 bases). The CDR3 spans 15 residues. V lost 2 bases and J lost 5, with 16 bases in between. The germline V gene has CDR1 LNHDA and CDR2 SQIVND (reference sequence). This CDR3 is CASSIYVGRGHEQYF. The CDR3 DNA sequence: TGTGCCAGTAGTATATATGTGGGAAGGGGCCACGAGCAGTACTTC.

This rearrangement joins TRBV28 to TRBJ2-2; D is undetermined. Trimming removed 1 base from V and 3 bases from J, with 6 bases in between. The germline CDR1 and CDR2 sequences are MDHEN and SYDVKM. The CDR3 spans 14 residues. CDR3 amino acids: CASSLLADTGELFF. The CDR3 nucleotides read TGTGCCAGCAGTTTATTGGCGGACACCGGGGAGCTGTTTTTT.

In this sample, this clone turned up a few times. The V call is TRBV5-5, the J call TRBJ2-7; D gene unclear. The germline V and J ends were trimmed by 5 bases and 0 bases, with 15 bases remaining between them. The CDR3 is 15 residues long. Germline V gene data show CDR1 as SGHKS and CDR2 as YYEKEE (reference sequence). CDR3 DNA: TGTGCCAGCAGATCTACAGTATTCAGCTCCTACGAGCAGTACTTC. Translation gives CASRSTVFSSYEQYF.